The 16 T cell receptor beta chains in this list originate from one sample, sequenced in a study of T cell responses to AZD1222 COVID-19 vaccine. Assay: immunoSEQ multiplex PCR; the TCRdb copy retains only in-frame clones and omits some. The sample holds around 150,000 clones, about 92% seen once. This sample comprised peripheral blood, obtained 28 days after the second AZD1222 dose. The receptor set was obtained from an adult who received the AZD1222 COVID-19 vaccine.

The chain is built from TRBV27 and TRBJ2-7; 9 bases are shared with TRBD1. CDR3 length equals 18 residues. Trimming cost V 5 bases and J 4 bases; bases outside gene matches: 18. In germline, CDR1 is MNHEY, CDR2 SMNVEV (reference sequence). CDR3 sequence reads: CASSVSDPRQGVRYEQYF. CDR3 nucleotide sequence: TGTGCCAGCAGTGTTTCCGACCCGAGACAGGGGGTTCGGTACGAGCAGTACTTC.

V and J are TRBV27 and TRBJ2-7, with 7 nucleotides matching TRBD1. The V segment lost 7 bases and the J segment 0 bases; nucleotides outside the gene matches: 6. CDR3 length: 14 amino acids. The germline V gene encodes CDR1 MNHEY and CDR2 SMNVEV (reference sequence). CDR3 coding DNA: TGTGCCAGCAAACGGGACAGAAACTCCTACGAGCAGTACTTC. It specifies CASKRDRNSYEQYF.

The chain combines TRBV27 with TRBJ1-6; 7 bases are a match to TRBD1. The germline gives CDR1 MNHEY, CDR2 SMNVEV (reference sequence). This CDR3 is 16 amino acids long. V shed 2 bases and J 2 bases; nucleotides not matched to a gene: 3. CDR3 sequence: CASSLRGLAYNSPLHF. Written as DNA, the CDR3 is TGTGCCAGCAGTTTAAGGGGGCTAGCCTATAATTCACCCCTCCACTTT.

The CDR3, as DNA: TGTGCCTGGAGTGTTCGGACTAGCGGGAGTGTCAGGAATGAGCAGTTCTTC. Residues: CAWSVRTSGSVRNEQFF. This sequence joins TRBV30 and TRBJ2-1; TRBD2 aligns across 13 bases. The CDR3 spans 17 residues. The V segment lost 0 bases and the J segment 7 bases; nucleotides outside the gene matches: 9. Germline values: CDR1 GTSNPN, CDR2 SVGIG (reference sequence).

The V gene is TRBV5-5, the J gene TRBJ2-7; 11 bases line up with TRBD2. The CDR3 extends over 14 amino acids. Losses at the gene ends were 6 bases for V and 4 bases for J; bases not matched to a gene: 6. The germline gives CDR1 SGHKS, CDR2 YYEKEE (reference sequence). The DNA for the CDR3 is TGTGCCAGCACCGACTGGACTAGCGGGTACGAGCAGTACTTC. It encodes CASTDWTSGYEQYF.

The rearrangement joins TRBV10-3 to TRBJ2-5, with D possibly called TRBD1 or TRBD2 (6 bases each). Germline CDR1 ENHRY, CDR2 SYGVKD. V lost 8 bases to trimming and J lost 1 base, with 17 bases between them. The CDR3 sequence is 15 residues long. CDR3 region: CAISGGPSAQETQYF. CDR3 coding DNA: TGTGCCATCTCTGGGGGCCCTAGCGCCCAAGAGACCCAGTACTTC.

The J gene is TRBJ1-2, the V gene TRBV12-3 or TRBV12-4; D is unresolved. This CDR3 spans 11 amino acids. Trimming pared 6 bases from V and 2 bases from J, leaving 4 bases between. This CDR3 reads CASRMNYGYTF. CDR3 DNA sequence: TGTGCCAGCAGGATGAACTATGGCTACACCTTC.

This clone has only one observation. The chain is built from TRBV24-1 and TRBJ1-2, with 8 bases lining up with TRBD1. This CDR3 region has 14 residues. Germline V gives CDR1 KGHDR, CDR2 SFDVKD. The V gene end was trimmed by 3 bases and the J gene end by 6 bases; junction bases not matched to a gene: 5. For the CDR3, the DNA is TGTGCCACCAGTGATCGGCAGACAGGGGATGGCTACACCTTC. Amino acid sequence: CATSDRQTGDGYTF.

This chain joins TRBV4-1 and TRBJ1-6; D might be TRBD1 (5 bases). Germline V gene data show CDR1 as MGHRA and CDR2 as YSYEKL. CDR3 size: 16 residues. Trimming removed 4 bases from V and 8 bases from J, with 18 bases in between. CDR3 DNA: TGCGCCAGCAGCCCCCAAAGGGGCAGGGCTGATTCACCCCTCCACTTT. The encoded protein is CASSPQRGRADSPLHF.

V is TRBV12-3 or TRBV12-4 and J is TRBJ1-2; 7 bases are shared with TRBD1. The CDR3 consists of 13 residues. V shed 5 bases, J shed 2 bases, and the junction held 2 bases outside the gene matches. This CDR3 is CASSQTGNYGYTF. DNA of the CDR3: TGTGCCAGCAGTCAGACAGGGAACTATGGCTACACCTTC.

This clone appeared a single time. The rearrangement joins TRBV19 to TRBJ1-5; no definite D call. CDR1 LNHDA and CDR2 SQIVND come from the germline V gene (reference sequence). This CDR3 contains 15 residues. V was trimmed by 6 bases and J by 7 bases, leaving 19 bases between them. CDR3 nucleotide sequence: TGTGCCAGTAGGCTCTCGAGAGGGTCGAACCAGCCCCAGCATTTT. Translating it yields CASRLSRGSNQPQHF. The full variable domain, its missing parts supplied by reference TRBV19 and TRBJ1-5, is DGGITQSPKYLFRKEGQNVTLSCEQNLNHDAMYWYRQDPGQGLRLIYYSQIVNDFQKGDIAEGYSVSREKKESFPLTVTSAQKNPTAFYLCASRLSRGSNQPQHFGDGTRLSIL.

This clone came up once. In nucleotides, the CDR3 is TGTGCCAGTAGAAAAGATCGGACTAGCGGAACCGGGGAGCTGTTTTTT. This encodes CASRKDRTSGTGELFF. This sequence joins TRBV7-3 and TRBJ2-2; the match to TRBD2 covers 10 bases. V shed 9 bases, J shed 5 bases, and the junction held 12 bases outside the gene matches. The germline gives CDR1 SGHTA, CDR2 FQGTGA. The CDR3 covers 16 residues.

Concerning this clone itself: Other DNA sequences within the sample encode an identical CDR3. The V gene is TRBV7-9, the J gene TRBJ2-3; no definite D call. The germline V gene has CDR1 SEHNR and CDR2 FQNEAQ (reference sequence). Trimming cost V 6 bases and J 0 bases, with 4 bases left between them. The CDR3 spans 12 residues. In nucleotides, the CDR3 is TGTGCCAGCAGTCTAAGCACAGATACGCAGTATTTT. Translated: CASSLSTDTQYF.

V and J are TRBV14 and TRBJ1-3; D gene unclear. This CDR3 is built from 14 residues. CDR1 SGHDN and CDR2 FVKESK come from the germline V gene. Trimming removed 1 base from V and 3 bases from J, with 7 bases in between. CDR3 DNA sequence: TGTGCCAGCAGCCAAGGTCCTGTTGGAAACACCATATATTTT. Protein sequence: CASSQGPVGNTIYF.

The chain links TRBV11-2 to TRBJ2-1, with unresolved D. Germline lookup yields CDR1 SGHAT and CDR2 FQNNGV. This CDR3 spans 17 amino acids. V was trimmed by 4 bases and J by 2 bases, leaving 18 bases between them. The DNA for the CDR3 is TGTGCCAGCAGCTCGAACGTGGGCGGCCCCACCTACAATGAGCAGTTCTTC. Its translation: CASSSNVGGPTYNEQFF.

The chain has TRBV6-5 and TRBJ1-5; D possibly corresponds to TRBD1 (5 bases). The CDR3 is 14 residues long. Germline CDR1 reads MNHEY; CDR2 reads SVGAGI. With 0 bases removed from V and 7 bases from J, the gap between germline ends came to 10 bases. The CDR3 bases are TGTGCCAGCAGTTACTCGAGGGGTTACCAGCCCCAGCATTTT. Protein sequence: CASSYSRGYQPQHF.